Below, 14 T cell receptor beta chains from the same sample are listed, as sequenced in a study of tumor T cells in aggressive B-cell lymphoma. Here immunoSEQ multiplex PCR was the method, and the copy in TCRdb shows in-frame clones only, minus some. The sample includes some 83 clones. Material: tumor tissue. These receptors originate from an adult with diffuse large B cell lymphoma.

This rearrangement joins TRBV10-3 to TRBJ2-7; D perhaps matches TRBD2 (5 bases). CDR1 and CDR2 (germline): ENHRY, SYGVKD. Trimming took 2 bases from V and 7 from J, leaving 15 bases between them. This CDR3 has 14 amino acids. The DNA of the CDR3 is TGTGCCATCAGTGAGACCGCCGGAGGTCGTGAGCAGTACTTC. Protein product: CAISETAGGREQYF.

This CDR3 is CASSQDRRGAGGYTF. The CDR3 coding sequence is TGCGCCAGCAGCCAGGACCGTCGGGGGGCCGGGGGCTACACCTTC. The chain carries TRBV4-3 and TRBJ1-2, with TRBD1 as a possible D gene (6 bases). This CDR3 is 15 amino acids long. Germline V lookup: CDR1 LGHNA, CDR2 YSLEER. V lost 3 bases to trimming and J lost 8 bases, with 19 bases between them.

The chain couples TRBV9 to TRBJ1-5, with a possible D match to TRBD1 (6 bases). Germline CDR1 and CDR2: SGDLS and YYNGEE. Trimming removed 4 bases from V and 2 bases from J, with 13 bases in between. The CDR3 has 15 amino acids. The DNA of the CDR3 is TGTGCCAGCAGCCCCGGGGGGCAGCGCAATCAGCCCCAGCATTTT. Protein sequence: CASSPGGQRNQPQHF.

This rearrangement joins TRBV19 to TRBJ2-1; 8 bases line up with TRBD1. There are 14 residues in the CDR3. The germline gives CDR1 LNHDA, CDR2 SQIVND (reference sequence). V dropped 5 bases and J dropped 6; count of bases not matched to a gene: 6. The CDR3 nucleotides are TGTGCCAGTAGTGCCGGGACAGGCTTCAATGAGCAGTTCTTC. It encodes CASSAGTGFNEQFF.

The CDR3 DNA reads TGTGCTAGTGGTTTGGTGGGGACAGCAAACTCTGGAAACACCATATATTTT. It is translated as CASGLVGTANSGNTIYF. The chain carries TRBV12-5 and TRBJ1-3; TRBD1 matches at 7 bases. The CDR3 has 17 residues. After removal of 0 bases from V and 0 bases from J, the junction contained 5 bases not matched to a gene. Germline-derived CDR1 and CDR2 are LGHNT and FRNRAP. Together with reference TRBV12-5 and TRBJ1-3, the CDR3 gives the full variable domain: DARVTQTPRHKVTEMGQEVTMRCQPILGHNTVFWYRQTMMQGLELLAYFRNRAPLDDSGMPKDRFSAEMPDATLATLKIQPSEPRDSAVYFCASGLVGTANSGNTIYFGEGSWLTVV.

The V gene is TRBV4-1, the J gene TRBJ2-6; possible D gene TRBD1, 6 bases. Per the germline V gene, CDR1 is MGHRA and CDR2 is YSYEKL. With 4 bases removed from V and 0 bases from J, the gap between germline ends came to 13 bases. The CDR3 covers 17 residues. In nucleotides, the CDR3 is TGCGCCAGCAGCCCCACCGGGACAAACTCTGGGGCCAACGTCCTGACTTTC. Translated: CASSPTGTNSGANVLTF.

This chain connects TRBV2 to TRBJ2-3, with TRBD2 identical over 8 bases. The V segment lost 4 bases and the J segment 3 bases; nucleotides outside the gene matches: 15. The CDR3 contains 18 residues. The germline V gene has CDR1 SNHLY and CDR2 FYNNEI. This CDR3 is CASSGASGFRRVTDTQYF. The CDR3, as DNA: TGTGCCAGCAGTGGGGCTAGCGGGTTTCGCCGCGTAACAGATACGCAGTATTTT.

This chain connects TRBV23-1 to TRBJ2-6; no reliable D call. TRBV23-1 is classed as an ORF, of uncertain function. CDR3 length: 17 residues. V was cut by 5 bases and J by 5 bases, with 19 bases left in between. CDR3 nucleotide sequence: TGCGCCAGCAGTGTCATAACGCAACAAAGTCGGGCCAACGTCCTGACTTTC. Translating gives CASSVITQQSRANVLTF.

This sequence joins TRBV4-2 and TRBJ1-2, with D possibly TRBD1 on 6 matching bases. With 0 bases removed from V and 1 base from J, the gap between germline ends came to 15 bases. This CDR3 spans 17 amino acids. The germline gives CDR1 LGHNA, CDR2 YNFKEQ. CDR3: CASSQEQGSGVNYGYTF. CDR3 bases: TGTGCCAGCAGCCAAGAACAGGGATCTGGGGTTAACTATGGCTACACCTTC.

The rearrangement uses TRBV28 and TRBJ1-1; D not resolved. V was cut by 2 bases and J by 4 bases, with 8 bases left in between. The germline CDR1 and CDR2 sequences are MDHEN and SYDVKM. The CDR3 is 13 residues long. The DNA of the CDR3 is TGTGCCAGCAGTTTAGGCAGATCCACTGAAGCTTTCTTT. Translating gives CASSLGRSTEAFF.

The rearrangement uses TRBV9 and TRBJ2-1, with TRBD2 matching 9 bases. The ends lost 0 bases at V and 6 bases at J; junction bases unmatched: 4. The CDR3 loop spans 15 amino acids. The germline V gene encodes CDR1 SGDLS and CDR2 YYNGEE. CDR3 loop: CASSVGAGGLNEQFF. For the CDR3, the DNA is TGTGCCAGCAGCGTAGGTGCGGGGGGGCTCAATGAGCAGTTCTTC.

This chain connects TRBV7-9 to TRBJ2-2; TRBD1 matches 8 bases. Trimming at V came to 5 bases and at J to 3 bases, leaving 8 bases not matched to a gene. The CDR3 spans 16 residues. Germline values: CDR1 SEHNR, CDR2 FQNEAQ (reference sequence). The CDR3 region has the DNA TGTGCCAGCAGCACGGGACAGGCCCTGTACACCGGGGAGCTGTTTTTT. Residues: CASSTGQALYTGELFF. The full variable domain, its missing parts supplied by reference TRBV7-9 and TRBJ2-2, is DTGVSQNPRHKITKRGQNVTFRCDPISEHNRLYWYRQTLGQGPEFLTYFQNEAQLEKSRLLSDRFSAERPKGSFSTLEIQRTEQGDSAMYLCASSTGQALYTGELFFGEGSRLTVL.

CDR3 nucleotide sequence: TGTGCCAGCAGCTTTGAAAGAACCAGCTCCTACGAGCAGTACTTC. Its protein is CASSFERTSSYEQYF. The chain links TRBV5-5 to TRBJ2-7; D is uncertain. The germline CDR1 and CDR2 sequences are SGHKS and YYEKEE (reference sequence). This CDR3 spans 15 amino acids. V lost 2 bases and J lost 0, with 12 bases in between.

The chain recombines TRBV19 with TRBJ2-5, with 7 bases that match TRBD1. The junction had 1 base not matched to a gene; V was cut back by 5 bases and J by 7 bases. Germline lookup yields CDR1 LNHDA and CDR2 SQIVND (reference sequence). The CDR3 consists of 11 residues. The CDR3 loop reads CASSPGGTQYF. The CDR3 DNA reads TGTGCCAGTAGTCCAGGGGGGACCCAGTACTTC.